This T cell receptor beta chain was captured in a study of CD8 T cells in Susac syndrome. The V gene's germline CDR1 is SGHRS and CDR2 YFSETQ. The CDR3 loop spans 14 amino acids. V lost 4 bases and J 4 bases, leaving 14 bases between the germline ends. For this clonotype: Its antigen is currently unknown.

Sequencing of TCR beta was performed on blood CD8+ T cells and on blood CD4+ T cells. Random hexamers were used to reverse transcribe an amount of about 0.45 to 1 ug RNA. MiXCR was run by TCRdb on the immunoSEQ multiplex PCR reads, yielding one entry per CDR3 protein. The sample lists tens of thousands of distinct CDR3 sequences; over 95% were seen once. Whole-study findings and limits: The study conceded that its TCR sequencing and HLA analysis involved relatively few individuals.

The rearrangement links TRBV5-1 to TRBJ2-5; a weak D match, TRBD1 (7 bases). The receptor was derived from a human donor with multiple sclerosis. Sequenced sample: CD4+ T cells from PBMCs. The CDR3 DNA reads TGCGCCAGCAGCCAGGGGGGAGCCGGAGAGACCCAGTACTTC. Its protein is CASSQGGAGETQYF.